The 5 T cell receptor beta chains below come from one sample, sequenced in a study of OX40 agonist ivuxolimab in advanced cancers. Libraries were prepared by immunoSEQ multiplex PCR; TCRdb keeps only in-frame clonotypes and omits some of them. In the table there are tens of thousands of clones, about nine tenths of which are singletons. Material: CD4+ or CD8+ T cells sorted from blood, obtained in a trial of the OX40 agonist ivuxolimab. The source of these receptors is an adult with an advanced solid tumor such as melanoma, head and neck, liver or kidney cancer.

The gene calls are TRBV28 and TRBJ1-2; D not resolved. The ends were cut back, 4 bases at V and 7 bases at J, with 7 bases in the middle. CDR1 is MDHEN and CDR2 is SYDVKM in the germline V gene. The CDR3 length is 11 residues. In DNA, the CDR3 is TGTGCCAGCAGTTCCACCTTTGGCTACACCTTC. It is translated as CASSSTFGYTF.

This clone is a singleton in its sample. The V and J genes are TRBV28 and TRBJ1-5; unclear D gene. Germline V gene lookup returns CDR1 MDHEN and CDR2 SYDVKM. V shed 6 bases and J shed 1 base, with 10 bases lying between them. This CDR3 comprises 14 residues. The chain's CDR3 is CASSPGSSNQPQHF. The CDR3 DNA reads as TGTGCCAGCAGCCCTGGCTCCAGCAATCAGCCCCAGCATTTT.

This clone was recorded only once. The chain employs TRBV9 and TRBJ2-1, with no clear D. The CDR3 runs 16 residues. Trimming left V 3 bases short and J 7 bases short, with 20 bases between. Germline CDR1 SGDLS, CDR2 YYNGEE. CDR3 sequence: CASSAIYTTLRNEQFF. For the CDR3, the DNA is TGTGCCAGCAGCGCGATTTACACCACCCTAAGGAATGAGCAGTTCTTC. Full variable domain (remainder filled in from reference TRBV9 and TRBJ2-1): DSGVTQTPKHLITATGQRVTLRCSPRSGDLSVYWYQQSLDQGLQFLIQYYNGEERAKGNILERFSAQQFPDLHSELNLSSLELGDSALYFCASSAIYTTLRNEQFFGPGTRLTVL.

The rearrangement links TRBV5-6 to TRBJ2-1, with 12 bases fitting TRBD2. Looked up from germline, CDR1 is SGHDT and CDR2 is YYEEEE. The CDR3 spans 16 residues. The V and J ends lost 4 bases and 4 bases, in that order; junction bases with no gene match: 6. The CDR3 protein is CASSKGTSGYYNEQFF. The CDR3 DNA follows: TGTGCCAGCAGCAAAGGGACTAGCGGGTATTACAATGAGCAGTTCTTC.

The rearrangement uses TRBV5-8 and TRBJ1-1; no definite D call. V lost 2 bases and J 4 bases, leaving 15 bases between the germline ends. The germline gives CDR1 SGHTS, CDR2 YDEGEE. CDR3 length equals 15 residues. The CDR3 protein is CASSFGWAKITEAFF. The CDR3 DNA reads TGTGCCAGCAGCTTCGGGTGGGCTAAGATCACTGAAGCTTTCTTT.